This entry lists 16 T cell receptor beta chains sequenced from one sample in a study of response to subunit inactivated influenza vaccine. MiXCR, run by TCRdb on the RT-PCR reads, gives a single entry per CDR3 protein. The repertoire holds more than 150,000 distinct CDR3 sequences, around 10% seen once, with about 40% in the top ten. The sequencing used CD8+ T cells sorted from PBMCs, collected around 2 years after vaccination. The receptors were gathered from a man aged 50-75 years who received an inactivated influenza vaccine.

This clonotype was observed many times. The chain combines TRBV25-1 with TRBJ2-5; 7 positions match TRBD2. This CDR3 spans 15 amino acids. From germline, CDR1 is MGHDK and CDR2 SYGVNS. V shed 1 base, J shed 4 bases, and the junction held 6 bases outside the gene matches. The CDR3: CASSEFSGGGETQYF. The CDR3, as DNA: TGTGCCAGCAGTGAATTCTCGGGGGGAGGAGAGACCCAGTACTTC.

The gene calls are TRBV6-2 or TRBV6-3 and TRBJ2-7; D perhaps matches TRBD2 (6 bases). The CDR3 covers 14 residues. Looked up from germline, CDR1 is MNHEY and CDR2 is SVGEGT. The V and J ends lost 5 bases and 7 bases respectively, with 18 bases between them. In DNA, the CDR3 is TGTGCCAGCAGTACTGACACGGGCGGAGGGGAGCAGTACTTC. It codes for CASSTDTGGGEQYF.

The rearrangement uses TRBV9 and TRBJ2-1; 10 bases are shared with TRBD2. Trimming at V came to 0 bases and at J to 9 bases, leaving 9 bases not matched to a gene. Per germline, CDR1 SGDLS and CDR2 YYNGEE. This CDR3 has 16 amino acids. The CDR3 loop reads CASSVASGRDFGEQFF. The DNA of the CDR3 is TGTGCCAGCAGCGTAGCCAGCGGGAGGGATTTTGGTGAGCAGTTCTTC. The whole variable domain, remainder taken from reference TRBV9 and TRBJ2-1, is DSGVTQTPKHLITATGQRVTLRCSPRSGDLSVYWYQQSLDQGLQFLIQYYNGEERAKGNILERFSAQQFPDLHSELNLSSLELGDSALYFCASSVASGRDFGEQFFGPGTRLTVL.

This clonotype was observed at least ten times. V and J are TRBV29-1 and TRBJ1-1; 9 nucleotides align to TRBD1. CDR1 is SQVTM, CDR2 ANQGSEA, per germline. This CDR3 region has 13 residues. V shed 4 bases, J shed 6 bases, and the junction held 6 bases outside the gene matches. The CDR3 DNA reads as TGCAGCGTTGTGACAGGGGGACCTCCTGAAGCTTTCTTT. Its translation is CSVVTGGPPEAFF.

This clonotype has a count of ten or more. The J gene is TRBJ2-1, the V gene TRBV20-1; possibly TRBD2 for D (5 bases). V was trimmed by 0 bases and J by 3 bases, leaving 12 bases between them. CDR1 DFQATT and CDR2 SNEGSKA come from the germline V gene (reference sequence). The CDR3 runs 15 residues. The chain's CDR3 is CSARDPAGLYNEQFF. CDR3 nucleotides: TGCAGTGCTAGAGATCCGGCCGGACTCTACAATGAGCAGTTCTTC.

This sequence joins TRBV28 and TRBJ2-3, with 7 bases fitting TRBD1. The CDR3 length is 17 residues. In germline, CDR1 is MDHEN, CDR2 SYDVKM. V was clipped by 3 bases and J by 0 bases; unmatched bases: 9. The CDR3 coding sequence is TGTGCCAGCAGTTTTCGGTGGGACAGTCCTAGCACAGATACGCAGTATTTT. Translation gives CASSFRWDSPSTDTQYF.

This clonotype was counted between two and nine times. The rearrangement links TRBV6-1 to TRBJ2-1, with a weak D call TRBD1 (6 bases). The germline gives CDR1 MNHNS, CDR2 SASEGT. Trimming took off 5 bases at V and 2 bases at J, with 10 bases between the two ends. The CDR3 has 14 residues. The chain's CDR3 is CASSPGVTYNEQFF. CDR3 DNA sequence: TGTGCCAGCAGTCCAGGGGTAACCTACAATGAGCAGTTCTTC.

This clonotype was seen more than once but under ten times. The chain links TRBV15 to TRBJ1-1, with D possibly matching TRBD1 (5 bases). The CDR3 extends over 15 amino acids. Germline assignment: CDR1 LNHNV and CDR2 YYDKDF (reference sequence). Trimming stripped 0 bases from V and 3 bases from J, with 11 bases between. CDR3 DNA sequence: TGTGCCACCAGCAGAGATCTGGGCAGGGACACTGAAGCTTTCTTT. Translating it yields CATSRDLGRDTEAFF.

This clonotype was seen at least ten times. V and J are TRBV6-1 and TRBJ2-7, with 9 positions matching TRBD1. V gave up 1 base and J gave up 2 bases; unmatched junction bases: 3. The CDR3 runs to 15 residues. From germline, CDR1 is MNHNS and CDR2 SASEGT. For the CDR3, the DNA is TGTGCCAGCAGTGAAGAGACAGGGGGACCCTACGAGCAGTACTTC. It encodes CASSEETGGPYEQYF.

This clonotype was recorded a few times. The genes are TRBV2 and TRBJ2-1; the match to TRBD2 covers 14 bases. V trimming: 6 bases; J trimming: 10 bases; junction bases outside the gene matches: 5. This CDR3 has 14 residues. The germline CDR1 and CDR2 sequences are SNHLY and FYNNEI. The CDR3 here is CASRGTSGSREQFF. The CDR3 DNA reads TGTGCCAGCAGAGGGACTAGCGGGAGTCGCGAGCAGTTCTTC. Drawing the rest from reference TRBV2 and TRBJ2-1, the complete variable domain is EPEVTQTPSHQVTQMGQEVILRCVPISNHLYFYWYRQILGQKVEFLVSFYNNEISEKSEIFDDQFSVERPDGSNFTLKIRSTKLEDSAMYFCASRGTSGSREQFFGPGTRLTVL.

The V and J genes are TRBV15 and TRBJ2-7; 8 bases fit TRBD2. This CDR3 spans 17 amino acids. Germline CDR1 LNHNV, CDR2 YYDKDF (reference sequence). V shed 3 bases and J 5 bases; nucleotides not matched to a gene: 15. The CDR3 sequence: CATSSEPGGTMKDEQYF. The CDR3 DNA reads as TGTGCCACCAGCAGTGAACCGGGAGGGACTATGAAGGACGAGCAGTACTTC.

This clonotype was seen ten or more times. The chain joins TRBV28 to TRBJ2-5; D remains ambiguous. The CDR3 consists of 16 residues. V was trimmed by 3 bases and J by 1 base, leaving 15 bases between them. CDR1 is MDHEN, CDR2 SYDVKM, per germline. Here the CDR3 DNA reads TGTGCCAGCAGTTTTGGGGTTTCGCGGTCCCAAGAGACCCAGTACTTC. Translation gives CASSFGVSRSQETQYF.

This clonotype was picked up many times. CDR3 in DNA: TGTGCCAGCAAGGGGACAGCCAATGAGGACACTGAAGCTTTCTTT. Protein: CASKGTANEDTEAFF. This rearrangement joins TRBV12-3 or TRBV12-4 to TRBJ1-1, with 7 bases fitting TRBD1. Trimming removed 7 bases from V and 3 bases from J; junction bases left unmatched: 11. The CDR3 covers 15 residues.

This clonotype was seen more than once but under ten times. V and J are TRBV7-2 and TRBJ2-5; D possibly corresponds to TRBD2 (6 bases). The germline V and J ends were trimmed by 1 base and 7 bases, with 13 bases remaining between them. The CDR3 has 14 amino acids. Germline CDR1 SGHTA, CDR2 FQGNSA. The CDR3 bases are TGTGCCAGCAGCTTAGGGGTTAGCGGCGGGACCCAGTACTTC. Amino acids: CASSLGVSGGTQYF.

This clonotype turned up a few times. The CDR3 coding sequence is TGTGCCAGCAGTCCCTCCCCCAGACTAGTGGATACGCAGTATTTT. This encodes CASSPSPRLVDTQYF. The rearrangement joins TRBV12-3 or TRBV12-4 to TRBJ2-3; a possible D gene is TRBD2 (6 bases). The CDR3 spans 15 residues. V was clipped by 5 bases and J by 6 bases, with 18 bases between them.

This clonotype appeared a few times. The V gene is TRBV7-8, the J gene TRBJ2-1, with 10 bases matching TRBD2. V was pared by 7 bases and J by 4 bases, with 13 bases of the junction left unmatched. Germline CDR1 is SGHVS and CDR2 is FQNEAQ. The CDR3 runs 17 residues. CDR3 sequence: CASIPLSSGRGYNEQFF. The CDR3 nucleotides are TGTGCCAGCATACCCCTTTCTAGCGGGAGAGGATACAATGAGCAGTTCTTC.